The 12 T cell receptor beta chains below were found in one sample sequenced in a study of blood T cell repertoires in COVID-19. Measured with immunoSEQ multiplex PCR; TCRdb has only the in-frame clones, and not every one. This sample has 250,000 to 300,000 clones; around 88% occur once, and the top ten carry just under 7%. The material sequenced was peripheral blood. Every receptor here comes from a woman aged 25 to 39 who had recovered from COVID-19.

The chain joins TRBV5-1 to TRBJ1-2, with D maybe TRBD1 (5 bases). The CDR3 totals 14 residues. V dropped 6 bases and J dropped 6 bases, with 18 bases sitting between them. The germline gives CDR1 SGHRS, CDR2 YFSETQ. CDR3 nucleotides: TGCGCCAGCACACGAGACCACAGCAGGGATGGCTACACCTTC. Amino acids: CASTRDHSRDGYTF.

The rearrangement uses TRBV7-9 and TRBJ2-7; D gene unclear. CDR3 length: 12 amino acids. The germline V and J ends were trimmed by 0 bases and 5 bases, with 5 bases remaining between them. The germline CDR1 and CDR2 sequences are SEHNR and FQNEAQ (reference sequence). The CDR3 spells CASSLARNEQYF. CDR3 coding DNA: TGTGCCAGCAGCTTAGCCAGGAACGAGCAGTACTTC.

The rearrangement links TRBV12-3 or TRBV12-4 to TRBJ2-5; D is possibly TRBD2 (5 bases). The CDR3 has 12 amino acids. Deletions cut 4 bases from V and 4 bases from J, with 7 bases between. CDR3 sequence: CASSSRGETQYF. Written as DNA, the CDR3 is TGTGCCAGCAGTTCCCGGGGAGAGACCCAGTACTTC.

The V gene is TRBV28, the J gene TRBJ1-1; D unresolved. The CDR3 has 12 amino acids. CDR1 MDHEN and CDR2 SYDVKM come from the germline V gene. Trimming took off 2 bases at V and 7 bases at J, with 8 bases between the two ends. CDR3 region: CASSLAAREAFF. The CDR3 nucleotides read TGTGCCAGCAGTTTAGCGGCTCGTGAAGCTTTCTTT.

The J gene is TRBJ2-3, the V gene TRBV27, with TRBD2 matching 7 bases. There are 13 residues in the CDR3. With 2 bases clipped from V and 7 bases from J, the junction kept 3 bases outside the gene matches. Germline CDR1 MNHEY, CDR2 SMNVEV (reference sequence). This chain's CDR3 is CASSLSGEYTQYF. DNA for the CDR3: TGTGCCAGCAGTTTAAGCGGGGAATATACGCAGTATTTT.

The rearrangement links TRBV19 to TRBJ1-1; 7 nucleotides line up with TRBD1. Per the germline V gene, CDR1 is LNHDA and CDR2 is SQIVND (reference sequence). The CDR3 is made up of 13 amino acids. J was trimmed by 1 base and V by 6 bases; bases with no gene match: 2. DNA for the CDR3: TGTGCCAGTAGGGGACAGCAGAACACTGAAGCTTTCTTT. Amino acid sequence: CASRGQQNTEAFF. The entire variable domain, with the rest obtained from reference TRBV19 and TRBJ1-1, is as follows: DGGITQSPKYLFRKEGQNVTLSCEQNLNHDAMYWYRQDPGQGLRLIYYSQIVNDFQKGDIAEGYSVSREKKESFPLTVTSAQKNPTAFYLCASRGQQNTEAFFGQGTRLTVV.

V gene TRBV29-1 combines with J gene TRBJ1-2; D uncertain. Between the trimmed V and J ends, which lost 5 bases and 0 bases, there was a span of 10 bases. The CDR3 length is 13 residues. Germline V gene data show CDR1 as SQVTM and CDR2 as ANQGSEA. This CDR3 reads CSVYGITNYGYTF. The CDR3, as DNA: TGCAGCGTTTACGGGATAACTAACTATGGCTACACCTTC.

The chain couples TRBV28 to TRBJ1-2; a weak D match, TRBD1 (5 bases). The germline gives CDR1 MDHEN, CDR2 SYDVKM. Trimming cost V 3 bases and J 0 bases, with 17 bases left between them. The CDR3 loop spans 17 amino acids. The CDR3 reads CASSFPREEGPNYGYTF. CDR3 sequence (DNA): TGTGCCAGCAGTTTCCCCCGAGAGGAGGGGCCTAACTATGGCTACACCTTC.

The V call is TRBV15, the J call TRBJ1-1; D may be TRBD1 (6 bases). The V end lost 0 bases, the J end lost 6 bases, and 14 bases lay between the germline ends. The CDR3 is made up of 15 amino acids. In germline, CDR1 is LNHNV, CDR2 YYDKDF (reference sequence). CDR3 nucleotides: TGTGCCACCAGCAGAGACATTACAGGGTCCCCTGAAGCTTTCTTT. Protein: CATSRDITGSPEAFF.

This rearrangement joins TRBV9 to TRBJ1-2; D possibly corresponds to TRBD1 (6 bases). Germline V gene data show CDR1 as SGDLS and CDR2 as YYNGEE. The CDR3 runs to 14 residues. V shed 1 base and J shed 7 bases, with 14 bases lying between them. The CDR3 DNA reads TGTGCCAGCAGCGTACTACCAAGGGGGTTTGGCTACACCTTC. Encoded protein: CASSVLPRGFGYTF.

V usage is TRBV19 and J usage is TRBJ1-5, with a possible D match to TRBD1 (6 bases). This CDR3 is 15 amino acids long. Trimming shortened V by 4 bases and J by 2 bases, and 12 bases separated the two germline ends. CDR1 is LNHDA and CDR2 is SQIVND in the germline V gene (reference sequence). This CDR3 reads CASSNSGAGNQPQHF. Here the CDR3 DNA reads TGTGCCAGTAGTAATTCAGGGGCGGGCAATCAGCCCCAGCATTTT. The whole variable domain, filled in from reference TRBV19 and TRBJ1-5, reads DGGITQSPKYLFRKEGQNVTLSCEQNLNHDAMYWYRQDPGQGLRLIYYSQIVNDFQKGDIAEGYSVSREKKESFPLTVTSAQKNPTAFYLCASSNSGAGNQPQHFGDGTRLSIL.

This chain links TRBV5-4 with TRBJ2-5; 10 bases map to TRBD2. The V and J ends lost 1 base and 4 bases, in that order; junction bases with no gene match: 4. This CDR3 is 15 amino acids long. Germline V gene sequence: CDR1 SGHNT, CDR2 YYREEE (reference sequence). For the CDR3, the DNA is TGTGCCAGCAGCTTGTTTAGCGGGGGGTCAGAGACCCAGTACTTC. Translated: CASSLFSGGSETQYF.